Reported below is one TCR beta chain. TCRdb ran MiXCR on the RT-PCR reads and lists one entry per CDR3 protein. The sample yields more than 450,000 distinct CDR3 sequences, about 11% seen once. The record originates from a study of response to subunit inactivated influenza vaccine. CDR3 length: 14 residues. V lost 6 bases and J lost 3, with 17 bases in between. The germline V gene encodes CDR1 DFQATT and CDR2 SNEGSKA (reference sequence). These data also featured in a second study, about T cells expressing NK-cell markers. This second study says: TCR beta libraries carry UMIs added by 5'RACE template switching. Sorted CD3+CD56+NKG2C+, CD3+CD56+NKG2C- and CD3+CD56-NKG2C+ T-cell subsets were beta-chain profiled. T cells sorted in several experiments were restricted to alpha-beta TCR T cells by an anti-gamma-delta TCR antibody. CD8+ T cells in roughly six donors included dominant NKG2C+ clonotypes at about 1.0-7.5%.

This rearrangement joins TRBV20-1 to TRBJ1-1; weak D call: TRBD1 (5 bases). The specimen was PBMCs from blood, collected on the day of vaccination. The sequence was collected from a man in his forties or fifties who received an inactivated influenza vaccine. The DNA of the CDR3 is TGCAGTGCGGGGGAGTCATCTGGAGACACTGAAGCTTTCTTT. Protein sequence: CSAGESSGDTEAFF.